This T cell receptor beta chain was retrieved from a study of T cell responses to AZD1222 COVID-19 vaccine. Findings of the study overall: Among vaccine-associated CD4 TCRs, coverage spanned spike, with dominance at 160-218 and 743-854. Researchers took repertoire samples only after the peak T cell response had come. Recipients of AZD1222 seropositive at baseline numbered only 6 or 7. Two AZD1222 administrations were followed by greater Spike-specific TCR breadth and depth.

Here immunoSEQ multiplex PCR was the method, and the copy in TCRdb shows in-frame clones only, minus some. Altogether 150,000 to 200,000 clones are present, around 93% being singletons, with the ten largest covering approximately 1.5%. About this clone itself: Its matching antigen is unknown.

The clonotype originates from an adult in good health. Sequencing was performed on peripheral blood, taken on day 0 of AZD1222 vaccination.

The CDR3 DNA follows: TGTGCCAGCAGCCTCCGACAGGGGGGATTCACAGATACGCAGTATTTT. It codes for CASSLRQGGFTDTQYF. This chain links TRBV7-2 with TRBJ2-3; 9 nucleotides align to TRBD1. CDR3 length equals 16 residues. CDR1 SGHTA and CDR2 FQGNSA come from the germline V gene. V trimming: 5 bases; J trimming: 2 bases; junction bases outside the gene matches: 8.